This T cell receptor beta chain appears in the sequencing data of a study of early T cells in non-severe SARS-CoV-2 infection (TCRdb year 2021). About the investigation overall: TCR sequencing used bulk RNA from unsorted whole blood, so alpha and beta chains could not be paired.

This clonotype was seen more than once but under ten times. Its target antigen remains unknown. No qualities accompany the bases; no much larger clone lies one base away. CDR1 and CDR2, looked up from the germline V gene, are KGHSY and FQNENV. The germline ends are 21 bases apart after V is trimmed by 3 bases and J by 7 bases. From its cysteine to its phenylalanine, the CDR3 spans 17 amino acids. The sequence is cut down to CDR3 DNA, 51 bases in frame from base 1. The library was obtained by 5' RACE. The sequencer listed for this sample is NextSeq 500. In the TCR library protocol, unique molecular identifiers were attached to individual cDNA molecules to correct for PCR bias and sequencing error. Both TCR alpha and beta chains were sequenced, and tight co-correlation was observed between alpha and beta sequence abundances in each sample. The original pipeline was this. Decombinator V4 was used to annotate TCR sequences for V gene, J gene and CDR3. TCRs were defined as expanded if a significant change between any two time points was detected under a Poisson model with p below 0.0001. TCR abundances were normalised to the total number of TCRs sequenced in each sample and reported as counts per million. TRAV1-2 paired with TRAJ12, TRAJ20 or TRAJ33 defined MAIT TCRs, while TRAV10 paired with TRAJ18 defined iNKT TCRs. VDJdb, accessed 1 November 2021, was searched for CMV, EBV and SARS-CoV-2 annotated TCRs, excluding TCRs annotated for multiple antigens. TCRdb reanalyzed the raw reads on its own, using fastp at Q25 for trimming and MiXCR for clone calling, and kept in-frame beta chains. Every distinct CDR3 protein forms one entry, paired with its most common genes and DNA. TCRdb, not the original authors, processed these V and J calls. This sample has about 45,000 distinct CDR3 sequences in its table, and around a tenth of those were observed once. The ten largest clones represent just over 20% of the sample.

The study was a case-control design nested within a healthcare worker cohort in London, UK, with weekly nasopharyngeal swab PCR tests and blood sampling. Healthcare workers were recruited between 23 and 31 March 2020, during the week of the UK lockdown, and were followed weekly for up to roughly 15 weeks. Study-wide conclusions, independent of this receptor: Matching against VDJdb was skewed toward anti-spike CD8 responses, likely underestimated virus-specific expansions, and missed private and CD4 specificities.

Here the chain combines TRBV16 and TRBJ2-2; the D gene is perhaps TRBD1, on 6 matching bases. Sample: whole blood. The receptor comes from an adult who was a healthcare worker with PCR-confirmed SARS-CoV-2 infection or an uninfected control (not recorded which). This receptor has the CDR3 CASSHAPGRGRYGELFF. The DNA sequence reads TGTGCCAGCAGCCATGCCCCGGGCAGGGGACGTTACGGGGAGCTGTTTTTT.